These T cell receptor beta chains were read from a single sample in a study of CD8+ T cells in alopecia areata. Clones were read by immunoSEQ multiplex PCR, and TCRdb kept only the in-frame ones, dropping some. The sample consists of about 110,000 clones, over 55% of them appearing once. Sequencing used NKG2D-low CD8+ T cells sorted from blood. The receptors shown here come from a human donor with alopecia areata. CDR3s include the opening cysteine and the closing phenylalanine or tryptophan. The order of the fields is J gene, clone size, D gene, V gene, CDR3 DNA, CDR3 protein. D genes are given only for firm matches. A row's size may be missing; if present it is once, few, many or a size class.

>TRBJ2-7|NA|NA|TRBV6-5
TGTGCCAGCAGTCCCCGGCAGGGGCTTTCCTACGAGCAGTACTTC
CASSPRQGLSYEQYF
>TRBJ1-1|NA|NA|TRBV27
TGTGCCAGCAGCCCGGGACGGATGAACACTGAAGCTTTCTTT
CASSPGRMNTEAFF
>TRBJ1-2|NA|TRBD1|TRBV6-5
TGTGCCAGCGGGGACAGGGTCTATGGCTACACCTTC
CASGDRVYGYTF
>TRBJ2-3|NA|TRBD2|TRBV29-1
TGCAGCGTTGGGAGCGGGAGACCCACAGATACGCAGTATTTT
CSVGSGRPTDTQYF
>TRBJ2-7|NA|NA|TRBV11-2
TGTGCCAGCAGCTTAGATCTAGGGGCAGGGAGCGAGCAGTACTTC
CASSLDLGAGSEQYF
>TRBJ2-7|NA|NA|TRBV30
TGTGCCCTGACTTTTCCTCGAGAGCAGTACTTC
CALTFPREQYF
>TRBJ2-7|NA|TRBD2|TRBV11-3
TGTGCCAGCAGTCCCAGGACTAGGCCCCACGAGCAGTACTTC
CASSPRTRPHEQYF
>TRBJ2-7|NA|NA|TRBV4-2
TGTGCCAGCAGCCAAGATTTGAGAGCCTACGAGCAGTACTTC
CASSQDLRAYEQYF
>TRBJ2-7|NA|NA|TRBV9
TGTGCCAGCAGCCCCGGAGGGGGCCCGACCTACGAGCAGTACTTC
CASSPGGGPTYEQYF
>TRBJ2-1|NA|NA|TRBV29-1
TGCAGCGCCCAAAGCGGGAATGAGCAGTTCTTC
CSAQSGNEQFF
>TRBJ2-1|NA|TRBD2|TRBV5-1
TGCGCCAGCAGCTATCGACTAGCGGATTACAATGAGCAGTTCTTC
CASSYRLADYNEQFF
>TRBJ2-4|NA|TRBD2|TRBV5-4
TGTGCCAGCAGCCCCCTAGCGGAGTTAGCCAAAAACATTCAGTACTTC
CASSPLAELAKNIQYF
>TRBJ2-7|once|NA|TRBV28
TGTGCCAGCAGTTTAGGAGGGAACGAGCAGTACTTC
CASSLGGNEQYF
>TRBJ1-2|NA|NA|TRBV27
TGTGCCAGCAGTTTTAATCCATTTGGTGGCTACACCTTC
CASSFNPFGGYTF
>TRBJ2-3|NA|NA|TRBV27
TGTGCCAGCAGTTTCCGTAGCCGCCTAGCGATGCCCACAGATACGCAGTATTTT
CASSFRSRLAMPTDTQYF
>TRBJ2-7|NA|NA|TRBV5-1
TGCGCCAGCAGCCCCGCCCCGGACGAGCAGTACTTC
CASSPAPDEQYF
>TRBJ2-2|NA|TRBD2|TRBV5-8
TGTGCCAGCAGCTGGACGCACCGACTAGCGGGAGCCGGGGAGCTGTTTTTT
CASSWTHRLAGAGELFF
>TRBJ2-5|NA|TRBD2|TRBV15
TGTGCCACCAGCAGCCCCCAGGGACTAGCGGGAGAAGAGACCCAGTACTTC
CATSSPQGLAGEETQYF
>TRBJ1-1|NA|NA|TRBV6-6
TGTGCCAGCAGTTACTCGGGGGTTCGAGGGTACGCTGAAGCTTTCTTT
CASSYSGVRGYAEAFF
>TRBJ2-1|NA|NA|TRBV7-9
TGTGCCAGCAGCCCGTCCTACAATGAGCAGTTCTTC
CASSPSYNEQFF
>TRBJ2-7|few|TRBD2|TRBV7-9
TGTGCCAGCAGCAAAGAGCGGGGCCACTACGAGCAGTACTTC
CASSKERGHYEQYF
>TRBJ2-3|few|TRBD1|TRBV15
TGTGCCACCAGCAGAGAATGGAGGACAGGGGAGTCAGATACGCAGTATTTT
CATSREWRTGESDTQYF
>TRBJ1-2|NA|NA|TRBV19
TGTGCCAGTACAGCTAACTATGGCTACACCTTC
CASTANYGYTF
>TRBJ1-6|NA|TRBD1|TRBV5-5
TGTGCCAGCAGCTTGAACAGGGGAGGCCCACCCCTCCACTTT
CASSLNRGGPPLHF
>TRBJ2-5|NA|NA|TRBV7-6
TGTGCCAGCAGCTTAGGGGTTGGGGCTAAAGAGACCCAGTACTTC
CASSLGVGAKETQYF
>TRBJ2-4|few|TRBD1|TRBV7-2
TGTGCCAGCAGCCCCGGGACAGGGGGATTAGCCAAAAACATTCAGTACTTC
CASSPGTGGLAKNIQYF
>TRBJ1-5|NA|NA|TRBV6-1
TGTGCCAGCAGTGAAGTGGACAGTAGCAATCAGCCCCAGCATTTT
CASSEVDSSNQPQHF